This T cell receptor (beta chain) is drawn from a study of cytomegalovirus exposure and HLA in healthy donors. Notes on the study in general: Earlier analysis looked at TCR beta V segments, and most were productive about 87% or about 30% of the time. Available immune exposure information was restricted to CMV serostatus only. What a later analysis showed was that several of the most significant clusters appeared linked to common viral pathogens.

PCR employed 60 Vbeta and 13 Jbeta primers. The method was immunoSEQ multiplex PCR; TCRdb's version includes in-frame clones alone and lacks a portion of them. The table records 130,000 to 150,000 clones, 79% of them present only once. Turning to this clone: Its specificity is unknown.

This CDR3 region has 15 residues. V was pared by 0 bases and J by 7 bases, with 15 bases between. Germline values: CDR1 MGHRA, CDR2 YSYEKL. V usage is TRBV4-1 and J usage is TRBJ2-5, with D possibly being TRBD1 (6 bases). Sequenced material: PBMCs. The source of this sequence is a woman aged 40 to 50 in good health and CMV-seropositive. CDR3: CASSQDQAGVGTQYF. CDR3 DNA: TGCGCCAGCAGCCAAGATCAGGCAGGGGTGGGGACCCAGTACTTC.